The 10 T cell receptor beta chains given below trace back to one sample, sequenced in a study of cytomegalovirus exposure and HLA in healthy donors (dated by TCRdb to 2016 to 2017). Library method: the immunoSEQ multiplex PCR assay. TCRdb's version of the immuneACCESS table is confined to in-frame rearrangements and falls short of the full clone set. An unresolved V gene accounts for under half of the shortfall where checked; the remainder is of unknown origin. This sample lists around 120,000 clones; 85% to 90% were detected once. About 2.1% of the sample belongs to the ten largest clones. The sample consisted of PBMCs. The receptors were gathered from a woman aged 18-29 years in good health and CMV-seronegative.

The rearrangement uses TRBV14 and TRBJ1-2, with a weak D call TRBD1 (5 bases). The CDR3 is 15 residues long. Trimming stripped 4 bases from V and 5 bases from J, with 17 bases between. CDR1 SGHDN and CDR2 FVKESK come from the germline V gene. CDR3 DNA sequence: TGTGCCAGCAGCCCCCGTCCTGGGGCGTCGTATGGCTACACCTTC. Its protein product is CASSPRPGASYGYTF.

J is TRBJ2-3 and V is TRBV28; 10 positions match TRBD1. With 6 bases clipped from V and 1 base from J, the junction kept 4 bases outside the gene matches. The V gene's germline CDR1 is MDHEN and CDR2 SYDVKM. There are 15 residues in the CDR3. The CDR3 region is CASSPTGGGTDTQYF. In DNA form, the CDR3 reads TGTGCCAGCAGCCCGACAGGGGGCGGCACAGATACGCAGTATTTT.

The J gene is TRBJ2-7, the V gene TRBV4-3; 9 nucleotides agree with TRBD1. The CDR3 length is 16 residues. The germline V gene encodes CDR1 LGHNA and CDR2 YSLEER. Germline trimming cut 0 bases from V and 7 bases from J; bases unmatched to any gene: 10. In DNA, the CDR3 is TGCGCCAGCAGCCAAGATTCCAACAGGGGGCGGAGTGAGCAGTACTTC. Translating it yields CASSQDSNRGRSEQYF.

The rearrangement joins TRBV5-1 to TRBJ2-5, with 7 bases lining up with TRBD1. After removal of 4 bases from V and 2 bases from J, the junction contained 8 bases not matched to a gene. Germline V gene sequence: CDR1 SGHRS, CDR2 YFSETQ. This CDR3 region has 15 residues. For the CDR3, the DNA is TGCGCCAGCAGCCTCGGGGACAGATCACAAGAGACCCAGTACTTC. Residues: CASSLGDRSQETQYF.

The CDR3 region is CATGGRIYNEQFF. DNA of the CDR3: TGTGCCACGGGGGGGAGGATCTACAATGAGCAGTTCTTC. The genes are TRBV6-5 and TRBJ2-1; TRBD2 matches at 8 bases. The ends lost 10 bases at V and 3 bases at J; junction bases unmatched: 5. Germline V lookup: CDR1 MNHEY, CDR2 SVGAGI. This CDR3 has 13 amino acids.

This chain connects TRBV5-5 to TRBJ2-5; 8 bases agree with TRBD1. The CDR3 runs 17 residues. Losses at the gene ends were 2 bases for V and 1 base for J; bases not matched to a gene: 10. Germline CDR1 and CDR2: SGHKS and YYEKEE (reference sequence). Here the CDR3 reads CASSFPKQGGVQETQYF. For the CDR3, the DNA is TGTGCCAGCAGCTTTCCTAAACAGGGGGGCGTCCAAGAGACCCAGTACTTC.

This chain links TRBV4-2 with TRBJ2-3; 10 bases match TRBD2. The CDR3 consists of 15 residues. The V gene end was trimmed by 0 bases and the J gene end by 4 bases; junction bases not matched to a gene: 1. Germline loops: CDR1 LGHNA, CDR2 YNFKEQ. Here the CDR3 DNA reads TGTGCCAGCAGCCAAGATACTAGCGGGGCAGATACGCAGTATTTT. It translates to CASSQDTSGADTQYF.

Remarks on this clone: The sample contains more than one DNA sequence encoding this CDR3. The chain employs TRBV7-9 and TRBJ2-3; D may be TRBD2 (5 bases). Looked up from germline, CDR1 is SEHNR and CDR2 is FQNEAQ (reference sequence). This CDR3 has 13 amino acids. The germline V and J ends were trimmed by 5 bases and 4 bases, with 10 bases remaining between them. CDR3 DNA sequence: TGTGCCAGCAGCCCGAGAGGGCCAGATACGCAGTATTTT. Its translation: CASSPRGPDTQYF.

The chain carries TRBV29-1 and TRBJ1-2; 11 bases are a match to TRBD1. The CDR3 length is 14 residues. The J segment lost 2 bases and the V segment lost 1 base, leaving 0 bases of the junction unmatched. Per germline, CDR1 SQVTM and CDR2 ANQGSEA. The CDR3 sequence is CSVEGDRGNYGYTF. CDR3 DNA sequence: TGCAGCGTTGAAGGGGACAGGGGGAACTATGGCTACACCTTC.

V and J are TRBV6-5 and TRBJ2-1, with 9 bases aligning to TRBD2. Trimming cost V 3 bases and J 5 bases; bases outside gene matches: 5. The CDR3 runs 15 residues. The germline CDR1 and CDR2 sequences are MNHEY and SVGAGI. CDR3 residues: CASSYGSGRNNEQFF. The DNA of the CDR3 is TGTGCCAGCAGTTATGGTAGCGGGAGAAACAATGAGCAGTTCTTC.